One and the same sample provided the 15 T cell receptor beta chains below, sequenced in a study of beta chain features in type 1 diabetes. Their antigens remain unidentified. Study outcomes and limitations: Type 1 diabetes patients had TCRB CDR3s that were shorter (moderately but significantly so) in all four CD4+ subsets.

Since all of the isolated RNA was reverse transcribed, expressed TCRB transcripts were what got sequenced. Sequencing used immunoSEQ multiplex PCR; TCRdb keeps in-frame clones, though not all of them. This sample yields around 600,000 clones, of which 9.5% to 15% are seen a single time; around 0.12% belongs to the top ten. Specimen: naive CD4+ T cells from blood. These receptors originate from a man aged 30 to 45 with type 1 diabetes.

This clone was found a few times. CDR3 nucleotide sequence: TGTGCCACCAGCAGGGGACTATCAGAAGAGACCCAGTACTTC. Translating it yields CATSRGLSEETQYF. The rearrangement links TRBV15 to TRBJ2-5, with TRBD2 matching over 7 bases. The CDR3 length is 14 residues. Unmatched junction bases numbered 4, after V lost 3 bases and J lost 3 bases. Germline values: CDR1 LNHNV, CDR2 YYDKDF (reference sequence).

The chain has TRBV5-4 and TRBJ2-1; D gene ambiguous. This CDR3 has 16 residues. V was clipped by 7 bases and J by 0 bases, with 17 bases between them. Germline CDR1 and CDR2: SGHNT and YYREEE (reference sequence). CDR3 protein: CASQPPTPSSYNEQFF. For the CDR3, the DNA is TGTGCCAGCCAACCACCCACCCCGAGCTCCTACAATGAGCAGTTCTTC. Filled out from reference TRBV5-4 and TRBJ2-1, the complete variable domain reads ETGVTQSPTHLIKTRGQQVTLRCSSQSGHNTVSWYQQALGQGPQFIFQYYREEENGRGNFPPRFSGLQFPNYSSELNVNALELDDSALYLCASQPPTPSSYNEQFFGPGTRLTVL.

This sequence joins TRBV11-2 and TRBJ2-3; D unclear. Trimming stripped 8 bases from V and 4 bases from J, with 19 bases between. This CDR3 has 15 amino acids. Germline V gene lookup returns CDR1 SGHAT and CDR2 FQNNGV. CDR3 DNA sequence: TGTGCCAGCGCCGCCCCTCCCGCAGAGGCAGATACGCAGTATTTT. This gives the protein CASAAPPAEADTQYF.

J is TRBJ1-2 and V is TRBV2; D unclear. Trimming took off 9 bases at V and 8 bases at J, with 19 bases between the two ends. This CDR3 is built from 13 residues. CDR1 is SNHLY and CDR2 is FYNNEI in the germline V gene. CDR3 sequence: CASSREKILGYTF. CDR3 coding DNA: TGTGCCAGTTCCCGGGAAAAAATTCTCGGCTACACCTTC.

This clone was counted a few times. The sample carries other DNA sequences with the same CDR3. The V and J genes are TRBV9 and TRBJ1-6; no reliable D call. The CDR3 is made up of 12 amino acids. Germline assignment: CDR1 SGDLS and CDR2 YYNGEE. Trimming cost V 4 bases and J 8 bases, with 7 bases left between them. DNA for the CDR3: TGTGCCAGCAGCCCCTTGGATTCACCCCTCCACTTT. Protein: CASSPLDSPLHF.

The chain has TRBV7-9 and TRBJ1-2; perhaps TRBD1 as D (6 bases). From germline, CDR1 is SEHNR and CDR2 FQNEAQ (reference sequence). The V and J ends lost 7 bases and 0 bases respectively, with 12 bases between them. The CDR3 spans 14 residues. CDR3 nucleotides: TGTGCCAGCAACTCGCAGGGGACTAACTATGGCTACACCTTC. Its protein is CASNSQGTNYGYTF.

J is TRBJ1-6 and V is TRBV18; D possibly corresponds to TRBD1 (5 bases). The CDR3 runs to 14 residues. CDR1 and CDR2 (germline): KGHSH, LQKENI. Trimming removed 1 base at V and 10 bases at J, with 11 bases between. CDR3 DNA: TGTGCCAGCTCACCACGAGGGGAAGGGTCACCCCTCCACTTT. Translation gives CASSPRGEGSPLHF.

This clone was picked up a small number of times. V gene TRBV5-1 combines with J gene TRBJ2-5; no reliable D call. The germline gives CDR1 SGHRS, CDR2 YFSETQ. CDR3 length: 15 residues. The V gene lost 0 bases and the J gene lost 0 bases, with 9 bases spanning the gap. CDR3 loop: CASSLGSLNQETQYF. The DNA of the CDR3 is TGCGCCAGCAGCTTGGGTTCGCTGAACCAAGAGACCCAGTACTTC.

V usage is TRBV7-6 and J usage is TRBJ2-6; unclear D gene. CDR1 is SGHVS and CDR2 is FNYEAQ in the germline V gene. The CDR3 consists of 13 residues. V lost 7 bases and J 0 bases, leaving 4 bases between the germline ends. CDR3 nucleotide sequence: TGTGCCAGCACCCACTCTGGGGCCAACGTCCTGACTTTC. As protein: CASTHSGANVLTF.

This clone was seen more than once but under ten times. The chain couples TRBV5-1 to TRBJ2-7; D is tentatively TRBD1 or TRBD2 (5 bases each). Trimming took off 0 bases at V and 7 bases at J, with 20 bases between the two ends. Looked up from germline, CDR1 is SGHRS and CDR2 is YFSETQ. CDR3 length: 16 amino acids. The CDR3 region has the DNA TGCGCCAGCAGCTTGGGCTTCTCTCTGGGGACGGGGGAGCAGTACTTC. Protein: CASSLGFSLGTGEQYF.

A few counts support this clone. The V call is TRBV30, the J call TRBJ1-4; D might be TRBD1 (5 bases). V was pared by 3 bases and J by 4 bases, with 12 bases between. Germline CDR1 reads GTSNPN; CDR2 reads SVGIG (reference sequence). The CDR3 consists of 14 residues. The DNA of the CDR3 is TGTGCCTGGAGCCCCGGGGGAAGTAATGAAAAACTGTTTTTT. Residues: CAWSPGGSNEKLFF.

The CDR3 bases are TGCGCCAGCAGCTTGGCTAGCGGGGGCGAGGCGGGAGGGTTCTTC. Residues: CASSLASGGEAGGFF. The genes are TRBV5-1 and TRBJ2-1, with 10 bases matching TRBD2. Looked up from germline, CDR1 is SGHRS and CDR2 is YFSETQ. This CDR3 region has 15 residues. Trimming removed 0 bases from V and 15 bases from J; junction bases left unmatched: 12.

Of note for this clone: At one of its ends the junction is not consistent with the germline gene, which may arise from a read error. The CDR3 DNA reads as TGTGCCAGCAGAGAAGGGGGTATCACTGAAGCTTTCTTT. Protein product: CASREGGITEAFF. V gene TRBV2 combines with J gene TRBJ1-1, with D tentatively TRBD1 (6 bases). The CDR3 covers 13 residues. From germline, CDR1 is SNHLY and CDR2 FYNNEI.

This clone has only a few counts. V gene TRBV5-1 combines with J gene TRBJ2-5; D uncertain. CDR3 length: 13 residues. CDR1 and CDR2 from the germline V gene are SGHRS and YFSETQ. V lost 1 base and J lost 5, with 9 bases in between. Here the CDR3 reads CASSLTPRETQYF. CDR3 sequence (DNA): TGCGCCAGCAGCTTGACCCCCCGGGAGACCCAGTACTTC.

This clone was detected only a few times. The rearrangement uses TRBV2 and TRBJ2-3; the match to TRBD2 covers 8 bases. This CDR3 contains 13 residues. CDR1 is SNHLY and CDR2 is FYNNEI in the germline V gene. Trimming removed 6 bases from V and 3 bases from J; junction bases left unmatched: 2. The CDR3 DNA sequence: TGTGCCAGCAGCCCGGGGGGGACAGATACGCAGTATTTT. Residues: CASSPGGTDTQYF.